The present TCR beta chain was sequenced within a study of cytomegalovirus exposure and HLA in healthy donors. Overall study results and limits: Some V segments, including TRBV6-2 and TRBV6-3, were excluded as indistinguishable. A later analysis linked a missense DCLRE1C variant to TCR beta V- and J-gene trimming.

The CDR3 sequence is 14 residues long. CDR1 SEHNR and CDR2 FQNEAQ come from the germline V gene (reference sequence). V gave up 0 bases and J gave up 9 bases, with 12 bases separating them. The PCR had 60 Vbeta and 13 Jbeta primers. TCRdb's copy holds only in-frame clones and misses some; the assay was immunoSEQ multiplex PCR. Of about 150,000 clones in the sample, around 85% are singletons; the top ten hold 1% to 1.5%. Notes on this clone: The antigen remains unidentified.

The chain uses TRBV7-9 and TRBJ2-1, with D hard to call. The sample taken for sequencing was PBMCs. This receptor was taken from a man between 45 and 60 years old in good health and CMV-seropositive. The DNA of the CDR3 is TGTGCCAGCAGCTTAGCGCGAAGTGTCGGTGAGCAGTTCTTC. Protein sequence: CASSLARSVGEQFF.